This T cell receptor (beta chain) was documented in a study of T cells in placental villitis. Study-wide points: CMV-specific clones were more frequent in CMV cases than villitis of unknown etiology.

The germline CDR1 and CDR2 sequences are SGHAT and FQDESV (reference sequence). CDR3 size: 11 residues. V dropped 5 bases and J dropped 7 bases, with 6 bases sitting between them. Only a few counts were recorded for this clone. Its target is not known. Infectious villitis placentae numbered several, unmatched to other groups. Infectious villitis occurred in younger mothers with smaller fetuses, and two had preterm delivery or intrauterine demise. The libraries were made with immunoSEQ v4. Clones were read by immunoSEQ multiplex PCR, and TCRdb kept only the in-frame ones, dropping some. This sample has about 6,300 clones; roughly 78% occur once, and the top ten carry around 9%.

The genes are TRBV11-1 and TRBJ2-1; D gene unclear. What was sequenced was placental tissue containing maternal and fetal cells. The source is a human patient with infectious villitis; the placental T cells may come from both mother and fetus. Written as DNA, the CDR3 is TGTGCCAGCAGCCCCTTAAATGAGCAGTTCTTC. This encodes CASSPLNEQFF.